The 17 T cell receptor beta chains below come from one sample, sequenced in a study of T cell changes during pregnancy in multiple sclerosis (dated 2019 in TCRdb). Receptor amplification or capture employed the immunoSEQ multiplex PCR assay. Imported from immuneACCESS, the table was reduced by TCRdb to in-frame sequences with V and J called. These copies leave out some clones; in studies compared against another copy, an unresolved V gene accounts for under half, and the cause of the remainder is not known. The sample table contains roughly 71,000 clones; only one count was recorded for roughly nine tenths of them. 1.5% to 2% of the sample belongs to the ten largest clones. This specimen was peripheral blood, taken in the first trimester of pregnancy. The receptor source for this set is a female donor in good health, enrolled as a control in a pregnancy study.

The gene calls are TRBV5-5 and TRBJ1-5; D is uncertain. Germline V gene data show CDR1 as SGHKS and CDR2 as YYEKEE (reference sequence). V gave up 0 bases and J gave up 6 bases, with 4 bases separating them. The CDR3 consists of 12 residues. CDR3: CASSLEAQPQHF. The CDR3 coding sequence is TGTGCCAGCAGCTTGGAAGCTCAGCCCCAGCATTTT.

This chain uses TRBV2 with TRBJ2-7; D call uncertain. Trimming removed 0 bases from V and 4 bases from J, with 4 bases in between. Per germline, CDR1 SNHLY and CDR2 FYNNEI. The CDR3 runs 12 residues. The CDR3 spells CASSEASYEQYF. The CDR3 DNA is TGTGCCAGCAGTGAAGCCTCTTACGAGCAGTACTTC.

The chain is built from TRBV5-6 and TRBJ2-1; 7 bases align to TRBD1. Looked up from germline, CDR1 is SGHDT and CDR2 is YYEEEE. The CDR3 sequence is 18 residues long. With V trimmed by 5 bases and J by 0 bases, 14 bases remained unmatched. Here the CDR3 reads CASRNLRQGSASYNEQFF. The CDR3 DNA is TGTGCCAGCAGGAATCTTAGACAGGGAAGCGCCTCCTACAATGAGCAGTTCTTC.

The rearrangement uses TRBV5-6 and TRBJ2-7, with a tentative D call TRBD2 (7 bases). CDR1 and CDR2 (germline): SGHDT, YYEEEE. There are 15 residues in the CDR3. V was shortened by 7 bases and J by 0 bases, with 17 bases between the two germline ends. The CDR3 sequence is CASWVGGGLSYEQYF. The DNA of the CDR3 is TGTGCCAGCTGGGTAGGGGGAGGGCTCTCCTACGAGCAGTACTTC.

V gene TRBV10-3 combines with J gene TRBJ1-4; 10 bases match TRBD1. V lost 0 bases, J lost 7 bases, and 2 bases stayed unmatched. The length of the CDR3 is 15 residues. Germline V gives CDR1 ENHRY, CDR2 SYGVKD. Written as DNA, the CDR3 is TGTGCCATCAGTGAGTCGGGGACAGGGGTTGAAAAACTGTTTTTT. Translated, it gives CAISESGTGVEKLFF.

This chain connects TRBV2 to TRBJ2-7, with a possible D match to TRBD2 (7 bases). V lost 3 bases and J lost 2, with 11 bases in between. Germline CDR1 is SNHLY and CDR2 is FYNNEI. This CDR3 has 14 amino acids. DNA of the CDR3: TGTGCCAGCAGTGAGGGCGGGGGCCCCTACGAGCAGTACTTC. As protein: CASSEGGGPYEQYF.

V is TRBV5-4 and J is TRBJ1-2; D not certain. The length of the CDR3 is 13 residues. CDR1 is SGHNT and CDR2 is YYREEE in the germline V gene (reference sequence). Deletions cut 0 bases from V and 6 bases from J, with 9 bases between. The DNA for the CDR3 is TGTGCCAGCAGCTTGGGTTCCGAGAATGGCTACACCTTC. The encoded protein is CASSLGSENGYTF.

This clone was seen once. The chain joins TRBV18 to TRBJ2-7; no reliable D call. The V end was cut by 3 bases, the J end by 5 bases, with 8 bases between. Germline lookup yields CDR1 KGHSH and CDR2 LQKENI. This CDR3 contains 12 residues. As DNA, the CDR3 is TGTGCCAGCTCACCTGAGTCACACGAGCAGTACTTC. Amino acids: CASSPESHEQYF.

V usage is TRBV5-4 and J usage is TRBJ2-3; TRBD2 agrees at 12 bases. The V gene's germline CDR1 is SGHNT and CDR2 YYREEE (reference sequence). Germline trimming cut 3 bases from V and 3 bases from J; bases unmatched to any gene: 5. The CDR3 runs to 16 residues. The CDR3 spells CASSSGLAGQTDTQYF. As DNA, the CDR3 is TGTGCCAGCAGCTCTGGACTAGCGGGACAGACAGATACGCAGTATTTT.

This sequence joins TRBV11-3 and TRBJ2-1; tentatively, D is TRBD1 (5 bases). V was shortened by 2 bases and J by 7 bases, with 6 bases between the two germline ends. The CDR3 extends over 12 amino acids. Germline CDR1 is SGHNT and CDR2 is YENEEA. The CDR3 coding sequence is TGTGCCAGCAGCTTACAGGGAAATGAGCAGTTCTTC. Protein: CASSLQGNEQFF.

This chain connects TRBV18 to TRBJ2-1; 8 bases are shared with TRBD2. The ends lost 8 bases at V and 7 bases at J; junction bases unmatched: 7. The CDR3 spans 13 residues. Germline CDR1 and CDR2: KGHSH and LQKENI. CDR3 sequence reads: CASRGGEMNEQFF. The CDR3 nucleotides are TGTGCCAGCCGGGGGGGGGAGATGAATGAGCAGTTCTTC. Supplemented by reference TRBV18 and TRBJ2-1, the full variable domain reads NAGVMQNPRHLVRRRGQEARLRCSPMKGHSHVYWYRQLPEEGLKFMVYLQKENIIDESGMPKERFSAEFPKEGPSILRIQQVVRGDSAAYFCASRGGEMNEQFFGPGTRLTVL.

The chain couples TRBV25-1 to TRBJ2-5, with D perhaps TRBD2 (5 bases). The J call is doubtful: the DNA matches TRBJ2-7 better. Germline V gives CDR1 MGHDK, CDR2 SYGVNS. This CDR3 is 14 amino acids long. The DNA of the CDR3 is TGTGCCAGCAGTGAAGGCGGACTGAGCTACGAGCAGTACTTC. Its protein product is CASSEGGLSYEQYF.

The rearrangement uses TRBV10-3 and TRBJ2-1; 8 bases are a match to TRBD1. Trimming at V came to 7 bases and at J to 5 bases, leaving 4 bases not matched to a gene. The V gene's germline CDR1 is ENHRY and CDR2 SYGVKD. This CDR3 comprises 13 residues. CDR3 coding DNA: TGTGCCATCACGGGACAGGTAGACAATGAGCAGTTCTTC. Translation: CAITGQVDNEQFF.

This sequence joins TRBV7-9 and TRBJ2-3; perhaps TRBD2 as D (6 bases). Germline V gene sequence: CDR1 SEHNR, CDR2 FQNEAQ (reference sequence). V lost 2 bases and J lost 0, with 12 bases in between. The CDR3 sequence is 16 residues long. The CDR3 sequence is CASSLIGSGSTDTQYF. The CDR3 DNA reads TGTGCCAGCAGCTTAATAGGCAGCGGGAGCACAGATACGCAGTATTTT.

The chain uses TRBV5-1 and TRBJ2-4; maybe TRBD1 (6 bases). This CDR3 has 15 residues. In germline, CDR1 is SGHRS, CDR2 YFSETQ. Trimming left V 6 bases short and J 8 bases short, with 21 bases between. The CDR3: CASTVQGEEWDIQYF. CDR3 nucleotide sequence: TGCGCCAGCACAGTACAGGGTGAAGAGTGGGACATTCAGTACTTC. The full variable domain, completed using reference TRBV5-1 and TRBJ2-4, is KAGVTQTPRYLIKTRGQQVTLSCSPISGHRSVSWYQQTPGQGLQFLFEYFSETQRNKGNFPGRFSGRQFSNSRSEMNVSTLELGDSALYLCASTVQGEEWDIQYFGAGTRLSVL.

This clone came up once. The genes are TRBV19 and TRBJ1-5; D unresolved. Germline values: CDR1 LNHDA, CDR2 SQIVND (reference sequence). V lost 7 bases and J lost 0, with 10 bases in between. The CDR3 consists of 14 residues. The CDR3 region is CASTPRSSNQPQHF. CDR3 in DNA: TGTGCCAGTACCCCCCGGAGTAGCAATCAGCCCCAGCATTTT.

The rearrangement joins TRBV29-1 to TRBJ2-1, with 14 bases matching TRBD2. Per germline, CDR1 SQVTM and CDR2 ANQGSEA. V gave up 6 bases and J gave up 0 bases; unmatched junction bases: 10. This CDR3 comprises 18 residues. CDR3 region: CSVGGLAGAPSSYNEQFF. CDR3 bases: TGCAGCGTCGGGGGACTAGCGGGAGCCCCGAGCTCCTACAATGAGCAGTTCTTC.